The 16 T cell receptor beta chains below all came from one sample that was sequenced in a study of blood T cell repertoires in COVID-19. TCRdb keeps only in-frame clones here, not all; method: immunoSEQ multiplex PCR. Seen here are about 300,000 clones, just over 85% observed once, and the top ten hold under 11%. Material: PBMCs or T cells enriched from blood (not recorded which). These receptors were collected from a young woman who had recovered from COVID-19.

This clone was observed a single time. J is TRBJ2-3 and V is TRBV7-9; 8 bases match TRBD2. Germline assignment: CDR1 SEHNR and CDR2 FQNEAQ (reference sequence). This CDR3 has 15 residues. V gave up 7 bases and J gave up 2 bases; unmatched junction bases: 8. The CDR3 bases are TGTGCCAGCATCCTCGGGGGGGGAACCACAGATACGCAGTATTTT. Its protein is CASILGGGTTDTQYF.

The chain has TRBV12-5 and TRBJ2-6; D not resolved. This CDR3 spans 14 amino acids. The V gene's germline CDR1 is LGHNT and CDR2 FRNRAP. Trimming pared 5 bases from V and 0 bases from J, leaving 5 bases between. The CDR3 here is CASGTTSGANVLTF. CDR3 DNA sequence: TGTGCTAGTGGTACAACCTCTGGGGCCAACGTCCTGACTTTC.

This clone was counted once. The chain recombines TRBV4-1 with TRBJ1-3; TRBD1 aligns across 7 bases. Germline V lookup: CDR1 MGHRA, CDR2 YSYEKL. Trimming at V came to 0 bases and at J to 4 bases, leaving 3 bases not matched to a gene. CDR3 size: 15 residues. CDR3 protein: CASSQDYRGGNTIYF. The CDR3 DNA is TGCGCCAGCAGCCAAGACTACAGGGGCGGAAACACCATATATTTT.

In nucleotides, the CDR3 is TGTGCCAGCAGTGAAGCGTCCGGGACAGGCTATGGCTACACCTTC. Residues: CASSEASGTGYGYTF. The chain uses TRBV6-1 and TRBJ1-2; 8 positions match TRBD1. The V and J ends lost 0 bases and 4 bases, in that order; junction bases with no gene match: 4. In germline, CDR1 is MNHNS, CDR2 SASEGT. The CDR3 is 15 amino acids.

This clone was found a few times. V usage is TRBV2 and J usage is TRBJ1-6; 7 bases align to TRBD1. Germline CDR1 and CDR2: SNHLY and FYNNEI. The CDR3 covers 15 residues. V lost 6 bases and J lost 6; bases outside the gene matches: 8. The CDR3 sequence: CASSSEQGFNSPLHF. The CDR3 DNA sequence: TGTGCCAGCAGCTCCGAACAGGGGTTTAATTCACCCCTCCACTTT. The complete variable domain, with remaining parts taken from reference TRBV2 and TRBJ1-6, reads EPEVTQTPSHQVTQMGQEVILRCVPISNHLYFYWYRQILGQKVEFLVSFYNNEISEKSEIFDDQFSVERPDGSNFTLKIRSTKLEDSAMYFCASSSEQGFNSPLHFGNGTRLTVT.

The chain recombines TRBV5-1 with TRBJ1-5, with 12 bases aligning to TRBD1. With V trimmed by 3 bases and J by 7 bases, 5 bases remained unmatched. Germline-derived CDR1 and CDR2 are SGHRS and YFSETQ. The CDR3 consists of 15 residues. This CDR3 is CASSSGTGGFQPQHF. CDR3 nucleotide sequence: TGCGCCAGCAGCTCCGGGACAGGGGGCTTCCAGCCCCAGCATTTT. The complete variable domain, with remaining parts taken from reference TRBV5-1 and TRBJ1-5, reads KAGVTQTPRYLIKTRGQQVTLSCSPISGHRSVSWYQQTPGQGLQFLFEYFSETQRNKGNFPGRFSGRQFSNSRSEMNVSTLELGDSALYLCASSSGTGGFQPQHFGDGTRLSIL.

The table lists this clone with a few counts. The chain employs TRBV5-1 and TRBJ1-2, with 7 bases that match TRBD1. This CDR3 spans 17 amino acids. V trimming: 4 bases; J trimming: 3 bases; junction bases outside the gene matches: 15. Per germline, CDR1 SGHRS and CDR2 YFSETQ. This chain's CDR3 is CASSEGRTGRYYYGYTF. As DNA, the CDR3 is TGCGCCAGCAGCGAGGGACGGACAGGCCGATACTACTATGGCTACACCTTC. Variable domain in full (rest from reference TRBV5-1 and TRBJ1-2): KAGVTQTPRYLIKTRGQQVTLSCSPISGHRSVSWYQQTPGQGLQFLFEYFSETQRNKGNFPGRFSGRQFSNSRSEMNVSTLELGDSALYLCASSEGRTGRYYYGYTFGSGTRLTVV.

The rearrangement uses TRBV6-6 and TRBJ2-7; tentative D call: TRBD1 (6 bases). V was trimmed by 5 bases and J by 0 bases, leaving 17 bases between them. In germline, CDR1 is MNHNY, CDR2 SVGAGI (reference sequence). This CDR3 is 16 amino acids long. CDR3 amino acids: CASSQHRTELSYEQYF. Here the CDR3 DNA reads TGTGCCAGCAGTCAACACCGGACAGAACTCTCCTACGAGCAGTACTTC.

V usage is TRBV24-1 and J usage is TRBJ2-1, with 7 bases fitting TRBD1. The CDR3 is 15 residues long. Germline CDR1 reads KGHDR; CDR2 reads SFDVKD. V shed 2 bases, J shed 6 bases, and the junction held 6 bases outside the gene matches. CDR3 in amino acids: CATSDYTGDGNEQFF. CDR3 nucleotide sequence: TGTGCCACCAGTGATTACACAGGGGACGGCAATGAGCAGTTCTTC.

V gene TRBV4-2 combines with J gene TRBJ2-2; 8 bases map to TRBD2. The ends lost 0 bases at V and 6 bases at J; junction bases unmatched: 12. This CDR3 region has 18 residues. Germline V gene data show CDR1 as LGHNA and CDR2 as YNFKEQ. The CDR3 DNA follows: TGTGCCAGCAGCCAAGATCGATTGGCGGGAGGACCCGCCGGGGAGCTGTTTTTT. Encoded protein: CASSQDRLAGGPAGELFF.

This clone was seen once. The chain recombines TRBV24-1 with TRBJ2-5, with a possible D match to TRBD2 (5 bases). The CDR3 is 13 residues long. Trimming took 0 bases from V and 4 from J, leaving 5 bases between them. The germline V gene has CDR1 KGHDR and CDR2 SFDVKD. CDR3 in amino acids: CATSDLRGETQYF. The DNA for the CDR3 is TGTGCCACCAGTGATTTGCGGGGAGAGACCCAGTACTTC.

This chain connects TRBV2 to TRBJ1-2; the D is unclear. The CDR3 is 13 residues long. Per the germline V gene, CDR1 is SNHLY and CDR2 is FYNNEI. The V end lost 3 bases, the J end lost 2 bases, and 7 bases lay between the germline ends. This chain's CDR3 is CASSEWENYGYTF. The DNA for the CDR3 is TGTGCCAGCAGTGAGTGGGAGAACTATGGCTACACCTTC.

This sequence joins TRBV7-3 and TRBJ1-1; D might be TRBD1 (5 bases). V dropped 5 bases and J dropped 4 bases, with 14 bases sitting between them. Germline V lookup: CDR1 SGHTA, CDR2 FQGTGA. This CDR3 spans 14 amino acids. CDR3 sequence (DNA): TGTGCCAGCAGCCCCCAGGGTAGCAGCACTGAAGCTTTCTTT. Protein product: CASSPQGSSTEAFF.

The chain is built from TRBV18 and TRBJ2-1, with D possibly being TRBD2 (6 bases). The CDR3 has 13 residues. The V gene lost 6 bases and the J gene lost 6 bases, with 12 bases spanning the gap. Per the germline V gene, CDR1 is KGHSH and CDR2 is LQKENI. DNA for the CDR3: TGTGCCAGCTCCGCCGCGGGGTTCAATGAGCAGTTCTTC. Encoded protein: CASSAAGFNEQFF.

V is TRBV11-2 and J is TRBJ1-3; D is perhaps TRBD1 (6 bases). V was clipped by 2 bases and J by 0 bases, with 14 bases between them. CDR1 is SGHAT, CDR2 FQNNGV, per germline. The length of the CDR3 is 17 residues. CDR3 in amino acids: CASSLSGRGNSGNTIYF. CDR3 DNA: TGTGCCAGCAGCTTATCTGGCAGGGGCAACTCTGGAAACACCATATATTTT.

This CDR3 is CASSIPGNTEAFF. The CDR3 nucleotides are TGTGCCAGCAGCATCCCAGGGAACACTGAAGCTTTCTTT. The chain uses TRBV7-9 and TRBJ1-1; D ambiguous. This CDR3 region has 13 residues. Trimming took off 5 bases at V and 1 base at J, with 8 bases between the two ends. CDR1 and CDR2 (germline): SEHNR, FQNEAQ (reference sequence). The full variable domain, completed using reference TRBV7-9 and TRBJ1-1, is DTGVSQNPRHKITKRGQNVTFRCDPISEHNRLYWYRQTLGQGPEFLTYFQNEAQLEKSRLLSDRFSAERPKGSFSTLEIQRTEQGDSAMYLCASSIPGNTEAFFGQGTRLTVV.